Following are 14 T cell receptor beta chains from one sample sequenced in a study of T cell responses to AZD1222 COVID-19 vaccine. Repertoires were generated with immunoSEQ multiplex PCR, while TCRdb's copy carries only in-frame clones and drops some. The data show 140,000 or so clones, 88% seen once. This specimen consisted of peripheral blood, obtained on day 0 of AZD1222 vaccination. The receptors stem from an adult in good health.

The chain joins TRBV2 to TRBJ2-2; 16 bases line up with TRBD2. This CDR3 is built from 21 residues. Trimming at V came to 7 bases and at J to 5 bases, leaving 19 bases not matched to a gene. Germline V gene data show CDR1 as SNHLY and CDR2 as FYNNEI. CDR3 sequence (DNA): TGTGCCAGCACTAACAACAACGCCGGGACTAGCGGGAGGGATCGGACCGGGGAGCTGTTTTTT. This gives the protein CASTNNNAGTSGRDRTGELFF.

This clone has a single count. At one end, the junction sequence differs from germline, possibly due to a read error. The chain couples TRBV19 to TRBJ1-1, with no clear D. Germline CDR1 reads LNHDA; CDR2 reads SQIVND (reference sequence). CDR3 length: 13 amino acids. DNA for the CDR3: TGTGCCAGTAGAATCCACGGGAACGCTGAAGCTTTCTTT. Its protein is CASRIHGNAEAFF.

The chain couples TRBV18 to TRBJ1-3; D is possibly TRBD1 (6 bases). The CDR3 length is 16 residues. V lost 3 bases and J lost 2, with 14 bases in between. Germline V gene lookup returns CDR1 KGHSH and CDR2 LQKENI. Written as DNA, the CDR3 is TGTGCCAGCTCACCTACACAGGGAGGCGCTGGAAACACCATATATTTT. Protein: CASSPTQGGAGNTIYF.

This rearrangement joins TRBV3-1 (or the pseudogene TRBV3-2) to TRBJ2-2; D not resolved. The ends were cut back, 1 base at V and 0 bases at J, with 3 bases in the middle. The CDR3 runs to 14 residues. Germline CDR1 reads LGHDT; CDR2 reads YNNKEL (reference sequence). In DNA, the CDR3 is TGTGCCAGCAGCCAAGCCCCGAACACCGGGGAGCTGTTTTTT. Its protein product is CASSQAPNTGELFF.

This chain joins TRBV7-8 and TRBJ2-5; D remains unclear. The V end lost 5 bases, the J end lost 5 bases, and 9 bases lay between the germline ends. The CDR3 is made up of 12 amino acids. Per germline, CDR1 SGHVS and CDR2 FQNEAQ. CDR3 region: CASSLSLETQYF. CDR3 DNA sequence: TGTGCCAGCAGCCTCAGTTTGGAGACCCAGTACTTC.

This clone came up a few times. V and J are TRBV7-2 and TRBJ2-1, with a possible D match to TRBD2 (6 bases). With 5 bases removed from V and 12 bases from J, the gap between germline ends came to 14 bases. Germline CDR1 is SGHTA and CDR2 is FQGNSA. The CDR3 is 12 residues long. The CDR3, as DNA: TGTGCCAGCAGCCCGCGGGATCGGGGGCAGTTCTTC. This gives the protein CASSPRDRGQFF. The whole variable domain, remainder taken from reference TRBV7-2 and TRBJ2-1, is GAGVSQSPSNKVTEKGKDVELRCDPISGHTALYWYRQSLGQGLEFLIYFQGNSAPDKSGLPSDRFSAERTGGSVSTLTIQRTQQEDSAVYLCASSPRDRGQFFGPGTRLTVL.

CDR3: CASSRDRGYEQYF. CDR3 in DNA: TGTGCCAGCAGCCGGGACAGGGGGTACGAGCAGTACTTC. This rearrangement joins TRBV6-4 to TRBJ2-7; TRBD1 matches 11 bases. Germline V lookup: CDR1 MRHNA, CDR2 SNTAGT. CDR3 size: 13 residues. V shed 6 bases and J 4 bases; nucleotides not matched to a gene: 2.

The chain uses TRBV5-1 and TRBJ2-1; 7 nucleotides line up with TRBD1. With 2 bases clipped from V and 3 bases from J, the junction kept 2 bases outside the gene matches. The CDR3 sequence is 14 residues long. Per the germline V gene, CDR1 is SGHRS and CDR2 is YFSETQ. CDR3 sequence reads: CASSFRDSYNEQFF. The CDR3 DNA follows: TGCGCCAGCAGCTTCCGGGACAGCTACAATGAGCAGTTCTTC.

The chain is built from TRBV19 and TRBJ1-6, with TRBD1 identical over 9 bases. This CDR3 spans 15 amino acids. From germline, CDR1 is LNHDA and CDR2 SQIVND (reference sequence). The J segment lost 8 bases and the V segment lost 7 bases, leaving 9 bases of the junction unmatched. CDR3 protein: CASTLGTGLHSPLHF. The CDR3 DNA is TGTGCCAGTACACTCGGGACAGGGCTCCATTCACCCCTCCACTTT.

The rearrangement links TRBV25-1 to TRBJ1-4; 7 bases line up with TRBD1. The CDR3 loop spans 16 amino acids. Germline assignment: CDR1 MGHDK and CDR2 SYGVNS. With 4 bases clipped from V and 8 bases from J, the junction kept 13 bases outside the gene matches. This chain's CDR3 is CASSVSYQGEHEKLFF. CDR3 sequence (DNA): TGTGCCAGCAGTGTTTCCTATCAGGGGGAACACGAAAAACTGTTTTTT.

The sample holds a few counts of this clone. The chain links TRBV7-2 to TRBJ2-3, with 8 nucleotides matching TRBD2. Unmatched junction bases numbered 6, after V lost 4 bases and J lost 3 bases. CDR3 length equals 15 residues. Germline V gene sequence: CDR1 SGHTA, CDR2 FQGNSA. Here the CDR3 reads CASSWAGGQTDTQYF. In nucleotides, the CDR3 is TGTGCCAGCAGCTGGGCGGGAGGTCAGACAGATACGCAGTATTTT.

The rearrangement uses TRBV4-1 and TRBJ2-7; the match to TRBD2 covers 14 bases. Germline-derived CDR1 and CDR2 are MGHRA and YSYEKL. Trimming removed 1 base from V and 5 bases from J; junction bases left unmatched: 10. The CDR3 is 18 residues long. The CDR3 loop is CASSQGGTSGRPYHEQYF. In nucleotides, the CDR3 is TGCGCCAGCAGCCAAGGAGGGACTAGCGGGAGACCCTACCACGAGCAGTACTTC.

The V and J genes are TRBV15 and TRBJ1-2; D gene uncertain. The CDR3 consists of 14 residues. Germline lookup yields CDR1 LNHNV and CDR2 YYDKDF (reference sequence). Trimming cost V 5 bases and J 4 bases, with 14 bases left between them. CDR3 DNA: TGTGCCACCAGCGGGAGATCTCGGGCCTATGGCTACACCTTC. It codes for CATSGRSRAYGYTF.

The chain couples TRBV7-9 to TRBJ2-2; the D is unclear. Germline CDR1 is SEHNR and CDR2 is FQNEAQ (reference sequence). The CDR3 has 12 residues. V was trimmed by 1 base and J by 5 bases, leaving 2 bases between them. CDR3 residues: CASSLGTGELFF. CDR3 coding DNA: TGTGCCAGCAGCTTAGGTACCGGGGAGCTGTTTTTT.